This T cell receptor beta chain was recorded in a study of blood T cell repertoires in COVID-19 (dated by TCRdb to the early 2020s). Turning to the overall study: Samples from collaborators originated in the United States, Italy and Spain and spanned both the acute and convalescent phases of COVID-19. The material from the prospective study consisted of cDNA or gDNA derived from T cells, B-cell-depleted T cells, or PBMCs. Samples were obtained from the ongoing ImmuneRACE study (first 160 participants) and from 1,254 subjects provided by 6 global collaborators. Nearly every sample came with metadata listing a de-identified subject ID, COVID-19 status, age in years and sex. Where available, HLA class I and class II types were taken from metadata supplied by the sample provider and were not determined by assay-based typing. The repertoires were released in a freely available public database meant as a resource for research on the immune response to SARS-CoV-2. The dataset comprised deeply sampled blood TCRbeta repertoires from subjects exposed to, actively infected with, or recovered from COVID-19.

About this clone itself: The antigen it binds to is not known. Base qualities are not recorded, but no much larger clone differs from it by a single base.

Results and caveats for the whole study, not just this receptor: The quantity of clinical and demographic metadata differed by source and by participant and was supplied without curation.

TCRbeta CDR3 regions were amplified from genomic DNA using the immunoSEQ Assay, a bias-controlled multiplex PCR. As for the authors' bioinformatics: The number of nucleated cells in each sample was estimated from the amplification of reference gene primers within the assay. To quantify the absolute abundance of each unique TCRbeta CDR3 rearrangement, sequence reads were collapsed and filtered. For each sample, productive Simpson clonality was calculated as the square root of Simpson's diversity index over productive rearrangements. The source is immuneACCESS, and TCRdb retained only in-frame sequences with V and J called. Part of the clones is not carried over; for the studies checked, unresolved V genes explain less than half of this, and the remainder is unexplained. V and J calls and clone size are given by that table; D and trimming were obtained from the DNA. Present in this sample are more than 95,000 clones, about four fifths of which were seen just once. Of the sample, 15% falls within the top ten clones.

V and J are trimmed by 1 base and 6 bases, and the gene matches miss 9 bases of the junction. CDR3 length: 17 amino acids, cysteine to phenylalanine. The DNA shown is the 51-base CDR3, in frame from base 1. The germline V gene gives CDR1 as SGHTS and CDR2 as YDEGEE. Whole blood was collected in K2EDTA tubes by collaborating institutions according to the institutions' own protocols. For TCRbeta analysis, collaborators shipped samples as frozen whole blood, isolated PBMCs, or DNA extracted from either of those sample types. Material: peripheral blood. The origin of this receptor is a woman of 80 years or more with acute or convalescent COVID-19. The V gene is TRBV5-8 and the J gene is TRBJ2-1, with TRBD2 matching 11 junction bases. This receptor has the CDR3 CASSLTRLAGTVNEQFF. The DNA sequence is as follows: TGTGCCAGCAGCTTGACCCGACTAGCGGGAACGGTCAATGAGCAGTTCTTC.